Below, 8 T cell receptor beta chains from the same sample are listed, as sequenced in a study of T-cell memory formation after mild COVID-19. TCRdb re-analysed the 5' RACE reads in MiXCR, keeping a single row per CDR3 protein. There are roughly 300,000 distinct CDR3 sequences in the sample; around 8% occur only once, and under 25% lies in the top ten. Sequencing input: PBMCs or a T cell subset sorted from them (not recorded which). These receptors were taken from a man aged 18 to 29 who had mild COVID-19 (a few samples of this study predate the infection). Cell type and time point are not known.

This clonotype showed up many times. V gene TRBV2 combines with J gene TRBJ1-1; TRBD1 is a possible D gene (6 bases). V was shortened by 6 bases and J by 0 bases, with 11 bases between the two germline ends. Germline V gene data show CDR1 as SNHLY and CDR2 as FYNNEI. The CDR3 runs to 14 residues. Here the CDR3 DNA reads TGTGCCAGCAGCAGGGACATCATGAACACTGAAGCTTTCTTT. This codes for CASSRDIMNTEAFF. Full variable domain (outside the CDR3, taken from reference TRBV2 and TRBJ1-1): EPEVTQTPSHQVTQMGQEVILRCVPISNHLYFYWYRQILGQKVEFLVSFYNNEISEKSEIFDDQFSVERPDGSNFTLKIRSTKLEDSAMYFCASSRDIMNTEAFFGQGTRLTVV.

This clonotype was observed many times. This rearrangement joins TRBV7-6 to TRBJ2-3; 12 bases match TRBD2. Germline trimming cut 6 bases from V and 6 bases from J; bases unmatched to any gene: 7. From germline, CDR1 is SGHVS and CDR2 FNYEAQ. The CDR3 is 15 residues long. CDR3 protein: CASSLTSGGWDTQYF. The CDR3 DNA reads as TGTGCCAGCAGTTTGACTAGCGGGGGATGGGATACGCAGTATTTT.

The chain combines TRBV15 with TRBJ1-6; D remains ambiguous. The CDR3 runs 14 residues. Trimming took 2 bases from V and 7 from J, leaving 9 bases between them. Germline CDR1 and CDR2: LNHNV and YYDKDF (reference sequence). CDR3 in amino acids: CATSRSSENSPLHF. CDR3 in DNA: TGTGCCACCAGCAGATCCAGCGAGAATTCACCCCTCCACTTT.

The CDR3, as DNA: TGTGCCAGCTCACCAACCCCCGGGACTAGCGGGAGTATGCTGCTGAATGAGCAGTTCTTC. Translating gives CASSPTPGTSGSMLLNEQFF. The rearrangement joins TRBV18 to TRBJ2-1; 14 positions match TRBD2. V lost 2 bases to trimming and J lost 7 bases; unmatched junction nucleotides: 16. Germline lookup yields CDR1 KGHSH and CDR2 LQKENI. This CDR3 region has 20 residues.

The V gene is TRBV20-1, the J gene TRBJ2-5, with TRBD2 matching over 8 bases. The V gene's germline CDR1 is DFQATT and CDR2 SNEGSKA (reference sequence). The CDR3 is 14 amino acids. V shed 5 bases and J 4 bases; nucleotides not matched to a gene: 9. The CDR3 protein is CSAFSSGGGETQYF. CDR3 DNA sequence: TGCAGTGCTTTTTCCAGCGGGGGTGGAGAGACCCAGTACTTC.

This chain links TRBV5-1 with TRBJ2-3, with 7 bases aligning to TRBD1. The V gene end was trimmed by 5 bases and the J gene end by 5 bases; junction bases not matched to a gene: 11. CDR1 is SGHRS and CDR2 is YFSETQ in the germline V gene. This CDR3 comprises 15 residues. The CDR3 coding sequence is TGCGCCAGCAGTTCGACAGGGAGTAATATAGATACGCAGTATTTT. Encoded protein: CASSSTGSNIDTQYF.

This clonotype was observed a handful of times. The chain couples TRBV10-3 to TRBJ1-5; 9 bases agree with TRBD1. V lost 6 bases to trimming and J lost 7 bases; unmatched junction nucleotides: 10. Germline CDR1 ENHRY, CDR2 SYGVKD. CDR3 size: 15 residues. The CDR3 sequence is CAIRGATGGDQPQHF. Here the CDR3 DNA reads TGTGCCATCAGGGGGGCGACAGGGGGAGACCAGCCCCAGCATTTT.

This clonotype was counted ten times or more. The rearrangement joins TRBV5-6 to TRBJ2-3; TRBD2 matches 8 bases. Trimming cost V 3 bases and J 4 bases; bases outside gene matches: 4. CDR1 and CDR2 (germline): SGHDT, YYEEEE. The CDR3 runs 14 residues. Here the CDR3 DNA reads TGTGCCAGCAGCTATGGACTAGCCCCAGATACGCAGTATTTT. This translates into CASSYGLAPDTQYF.